A single T cell receptor beta chain is shown here with its context. Per the germline V gene, CDR1 is SGHVS and CDR2 is FQNEAQ. The CDR3 covers 16 residues. V lost 5 bases, J lost 2 bases, and 7 bases stayed unmatched. The data originate from a study of blood T cell repertoires in COVID-19. The method was immunoSEQ multiplex PCR; TCRdb's version includes in-frame clones alone and lacks a portion of them. This table holds fewer than 200,000 clones, around nine tenths found once. The sequenced sample was peripheral blood. The source is a woman between 65 and 79 years old with COVID-19, enrolled during active disease. The genes are TRBV7-8 and TRBJ2-1; TRBD2 agrees at 9 bases. CDR3 amino acids: CASSPLAGGPYNEQFF. CDR3 DNA: TGTGCCAGCAGCCCCTTGGCGGGAGGGCCCTACAATGAGCAGTTCTTC.